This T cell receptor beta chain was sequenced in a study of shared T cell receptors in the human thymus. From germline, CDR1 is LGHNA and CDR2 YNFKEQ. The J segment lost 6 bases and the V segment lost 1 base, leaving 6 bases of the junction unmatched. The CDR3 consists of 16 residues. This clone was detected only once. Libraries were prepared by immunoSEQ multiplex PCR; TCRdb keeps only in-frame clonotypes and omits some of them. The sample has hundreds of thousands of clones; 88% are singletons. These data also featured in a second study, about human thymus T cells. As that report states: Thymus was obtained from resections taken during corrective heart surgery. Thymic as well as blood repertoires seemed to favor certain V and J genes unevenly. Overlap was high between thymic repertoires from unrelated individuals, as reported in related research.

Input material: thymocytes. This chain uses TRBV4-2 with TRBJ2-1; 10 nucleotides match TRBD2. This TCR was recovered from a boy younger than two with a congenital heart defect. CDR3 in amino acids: CASSQGRLAGANEQFF. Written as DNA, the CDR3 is TGTGCCAGCAGCCAAGGTAGGCTAGCGGGAGCCAATGAGCAGTTCTTC.